The 15 T cell receptor beta chains given below trace back to one sample, sequenced in a study of cytomegalovirus exposure and HLA in healthy donors. A multiplex PCR was run with 60 Vbeta primers and 13 Jbeta primers. The method was immunoSEQ multiplex PCR; TCRdb's version includes in-frame clones alone and lacks a portion of them. The profile shows some 170,000 clones, 81% of them singletons. The material sequenced was PBMCs. These receptor sequences come from a young woman in good health and CMV-seropositive.

V and J are TRBV10-3 and TRBJ2-1; the match to TRBD2 covers 10 bases. In germline, CDR1 is ENHRY, CDR2 SYGVKD. This CDR3 has 15 amino acids. V was clipped by 6 bases and J by 6 bases; unmatched bases: 8. The CDR3 coding sequence is TGTGCCATCAGCCTAACTAGCGGGGCGACCAATGAGCAGTTCTTC. Protein: CAISLTSGATNEQFF.

The V and J genes are TRBV11-2 and TRBJ2-5; TRBD2 aligns across 12 bases. This CDR3 region has 14 residues. CDR1 and CDR2 from the germline V gene are SGHAT and FQNNGV. Trimming at V came to 5 bases and at J to 4 bases, leaving 2 bases not matched to a gene. Here the CDR3 reads CASSQTSGGETQYF. The CDR3 region has the DNA TGTGCCAGCAGCCAGACTAGCGGGGGAGAGACCCAGTACTTC.

The sample holds a few counts of this clone. The rearrangement uses TRBV6-5 and TRBJ2-2, with TRBD1 as a possible D gene (6 bases). V dropped 3 bases and J dropped 3 bases, with 14 bases sitting between them. The CDR3 sequence is 16 residues long. The germline V gene has CDR1 MNHEY and CDR2 SVGAGI. The CDR3 DNA reads TGTGCCAGCAGTTATTTTCCCAGGGGTGACACCGGGGAGCTGTTTTTT. As protein: CASSYFPRGDTGELFF.

This CDR3 is CASSRGLAGVYEQYF. DNA for the CDR3: TGTGCCAGCAGTCGCGGACTAGCGGGCGTGTACGAGCAGTACTTC. This chain uses TRBV6-5 with TRBJ2-7; 11 bases match TRBD2. This CDR3 is built from 15 residues. V trimming: 5 bases; J trimming: 4 bases; junction bases outside the gene matches: 7. Germline CDR1 reads MNHEY; CDR2 reads SVGAGI.

This chain's CDR3 is CASAPGGSKPQHF. The CDR3 DNA is TGTGCTAGTGCCCCAGGGGGGAGTAAGCCCCAGCATTTT. The chain is built from TRBV12-5 and TRBJ1-5; 7 bases line up with TRBD1. The CDR3 is made up of 13 amino acids. V was pared by 7 bases and J by 8 bases, with 8 bases of the junction left unmatched. Germline CDR1 reads LGHNT; CDR2 reads FRNRAP.

The rearrangement joins TRBV14 to TRBJ2-1; TRBD2 matches 7 bases. J lost 2 bases, V lost 5 bases, and 6 bases had no gene match. Germline V gene data show CDR1 as SGHDN and CDR2 as FVKESK. CDR3 length: 15 residues. CDR3 in DNA: TGTGCCAGCAGCACCCCTAGCGGAACCTACAATGAGCAGTTCTTC. Amino acid sequence: CASSTPSGTYNEQFF.

This sequence joins TRBV6-5 and TRBJ2-7; TRBD1 agrees at 8 bases. The V gene end was trimmed by 6 bases and the J gene end by 3 bases; junction bases not matched to a gene: 4. Per the germline V gene, CDR1 is MNHEY and CDR2 is SVGAGI. The CDR3 contains 13 residues. This CDR3 reads CASRRQGLYEQYF. The CDR3 DNA reads as TGTGCCAGCAGGCGACAGGGGCTCTACGAGCAGTACTTC.

The chain uses TRBV4-1 and TRBJ1-2, with TRBD1 matching 7 bases. CDR3 length: 16 residues. V trimming: 5 bases; J trimming: 5 bases; junction bases outside the gene matches: 14. Germline lookup yields CDR1 MGHRA and CDR2 YSYEKL. In DNA, the CDR3 is TGCGCCAGCAGCAGAGGGACAGCCAACAGGAATTATGGCTACACCTTC. Translating it yields CASSRGTANRNYGYTF.

The DNA of the CDR3 is TGTGCCAGCTCACGAGAACCGGGACAGGGATCATATGGCTACACCTTC. Protein: CASSREPGQGSYGYTF. The chain joins TRBV18 to TRBJ1-2; 9 bases match TRBD1. This CDR3 contains 16 residues. Looked up from germline, CDR1 is KGHSH and CDR2 is LQKENI. Trimming cost V 4 bases and J 5 bases; bases outside gene matches: 11.

In DNA, the CDR3 is TGTGCCAGCAGTGAACGTCGGGGAAATCAGCCCCAGCATTTT. Translated: CASSERRGNQPQHF. The chain couples TRBV6-1 to TRBJ1-5; D gene unclear. This CDR3 contains 14 residues. V lost 2 bases to trimming and J lost 4 bases, with 9 bases between them. Per germline, CDR1 MNHNS and CDR2 SASEGT.

In its sample, this clone was seen a few times. The chain couples TRBV27 to TRBJ2-6, with 7 bases identical to TRBD1. The length of the CDR3 is 16 residues. Unmatched junction bases numbered 8, after V lost 4 bases and J lost 5 bases. The germline V gene has CDR1 MNHEY and CDR2 SMNVEV (reference sequence). The CDR3: CASSSNRGRWANVLTF. The DNA for the CDR3 is TGTGCCAGCAGTTCAAACAGGGGAAGGTGGGCCAACGTCCTGACTTTC.

V and J are TRBV28 and TRBJ2-2, with D perhaps matching TRBD2 (5 bases). Germline-derived CDR1 and CDR2 are MDHEN and SYDVKM. This CDR3 contains 16 residues. V dropped 4 bases and J dropped 3 bases, with 15 bases sitting between them. The CDR3 sequence: CASSSFRGFDTGELFF. The CDR3 DNA is TGTGCCAGCAGTTCTTTTCGGGGATTCGACACCGGGGAGCTGTTTTTT. Using reference TRBV28 and TRBJ2-2 for the parts outside the CDR3, the full variable domain is DVKVTQSSRYLVKRTGEKVFLECVQDMDHENMFWYRQDPGLGLRLIYFSYDVKMKEKGDIPEGYSVSREKKERFSLILESASTNQTSMYLCASSSFRGFDTGELFFGEGSRLTVL.

The gene calls are TRBV19 and TRBJ1-1; 7 nucleotides line up with TRBD1. In germline, CDR1 is LNHDA, CDR2 SQIVND (reference sequence). The CDR3 has 15 amino acids. V gave up 5 bases and J gave up 0 bases; unmatched junction bases: 6. This CDR3 is CASSPPDRLNTEAFF. The DNA of the CDR3 is TGTGCCAGTAGTCCGCCGGACAGGCTGAACACTGAAGCTTTCTTT.

This clone was seen only a few times. This rearrangement joins TRBV9 to TRBJ2-5, with D possibly being TRBD2 (6 bases). The CDR3 consists of 14 residues. V dropped 0 bases and J dropped 5 bases, with 11 bases sitting between them. Germline V gene data show CDR1 as SGDLS and CDR2 as YYNGEE. The CDR3 DNA is TGTGCCAGCAGCGTAGGGCCCCGGGGGGAGACCCAGTACTTC. This codes for CASSVGPRGETQYF.

The chain uses TRBV11-2 and TRBJ1-2; D is unresolved. Trimming left V 1 base short and J 5 bases short, with 2 bases between. Germline V gene sequence: CDR1 SGHAT, CDR2 FQNNGV. This CDR3 comprises 11 residues. CDR3 amino acids: CASSLAYGYTF. DNA for the CDR3: TGTGCCAGCAGCTTAGCGTATGGCTACACCTTC.